A single sample is the source of the 28 T cell receptor beta chains below, sequenced in a study of cytomegalovirus exposure and HLA in healthy donors. TCRdb keeps only in-frame clones here, not all; method: immunoSEQ multiplex PCR. The table records more than 90,000 clones, approximately 91% of them present only once. The sequenced material came from PBMCs. The receptors come from a man younger than 35 in good health and CMV-seropositive.

The rearrangement joins TRBV6-1 to TRBJ2-7; perhaps TRBD2 as D (6 bases). V dropped 7 bases and J dropped 4 bases, with 11 bases sitting between them. The CDR3 contains 12 residues. Germline CDR1 is MNHNS and CDR2 is SASEGT. The CDR3 reads CASTPSGYEQYF. CDR3 bases: TGTGCCAGCACCCCCAGCGGGTACGAGCAGTACTTC.

This chain connects TRBV10-1 to TRBJ1-1, with D possibly matching TRBD1 (5 bases). The CDR3 totals 15 residues. Per germline, CDR1 WNHNN and CDR2 SYGVQD (reference sequence). The germline V and J ends were trimmed by 3 bases and 1 base, with 12 bases remaining between them. The CDR3 bases are TGCGCCAGCAGTGATTTTAGGGGCCGGAACACTGAAGCTTTCTTT. Translating gives CASSDFRGRNTEAFF.

The genes are TRBV2 and TRBJ1-1, with 7 positions matching TRBD1. Germline V CDR1 and CDR2: SNHLY, FYNNEI. The CDR3 is 15 residues long. The J segment lost 3 bases and the V segment lost 0 bases, leaving 4 bases of the junction unmatched. This CDR3 reads CASSEATGSHTEAFF. The CDR3 DNA reads TGTGCCAGCAGTGAAGCGACAGGGTCACACACTGAAGCTTTCTTT. Using reference TRBV2 and TRBJ1-1 for the parts outside the CDR3, the full variable domain is EPEVTQTPSHQVTQMGQEVILRCVPISNHLYFYWYRQILGQKVEFLVSFYNNEISEKSEIFDDQFSVERPDGSNFTLKIRSTKLEDSAMYFCASSEATGSHTEAFFGQGTRLTVV.

This rearrangement joins TRBV5-1 to TRBJ2-7; D may be TRBD1 (5 bases). V gave up 0 bases and J gave up 3 bases, with 7 bases separating them. The germline CDR1 and CDR2 sequences are SGHRS and YFSETQ. The CDR3 extends over 13 amino acids. CDR3 sequence (DNA): TGCGCCAGCAGCTTGGGACAGAACTACGAGCAGTACTTC. It is translated as CASSLGQNYEQYF.

The chain combines TRBV5-1 with TRBJ1-2; D not certain. CDR3 size: 13 residues. Trimming cost V 0 bases and J 8 bases, with 11 bases left between them. Germline V gene sequence: CDR1 SGHRS, CDR2 YFSETQ. CDR3 in amino acids: CASSLERSSGYTF. The CDR3 DNA is TGCGCCAGCAGCTTGGAAAGGAGTTCGGGCTACACCTTC.

The chain couples TRBV10-3 to TRBJ1-2, with 7 nucleotides matching TRBD1. The V segment lost 5 bases and the J segment 4 bases; nucleotides outside the gene matches: 7. The CDR3 contains 14 residues. CDR1 ENHRY and CDR2 SYGVKD come from the germline V gene. The CDR3 here is CAISRQGDFYGYTF. CDR3 DNA sequence: TGTGCCATCAGTAGACAGGGCGACTTCTATGGCTACACCTTC.

This rearrangement joins TRBV28 to TRBJ1-1, with TRBD1 matching 8 bases. There are 14 residues in the CDR3. Looked up from germline, CDR1 is MDHEN and CDR2 is SYDVKM. Unmatched junction bases numbered 5, after V lost 6 bases and J lost 2 bases. CDR3 residues: CASRRTGINTEAFF. In DNA, the CDR3 is TGTGCCAGCAGGCGGACAGGGATCAACACTGAAGCTTTCTTT.

The V gene is TRBV7-8, the J gene TRBJ1-2, with 7 nucleotides matching TRBD1. The CDR3 is 14 amino acids. Germline V gene lookup returns CDR1 SGHVS and CDR2 FQNEAQ. V lost 5 bases, J lost 8 bases, and 11 bases stayed unmatched. The CDR3 DNA follows: TGTGCCAGCAGCCCTCTGGACAGGTTTCAGGGCTACACCTTC. This sequence encodes CASSPLDRFQGYTF.

The chain combines TRBV4-2 with TRBJ1-4; perhaps TRBD1 as D (5 bases). Germline-derived CDR1 and CDR2 are LGHNA and YNFKEQ. The CDR3 is 13 residues long. The ends were cut back, 6 bases at V and 8 bases at J, with 13 bases in the middle. CDR3: CASRPQGREKLFF. In nucleotides, the CDR3 is TGTGCCAGCAGACCTCAGGGAAGGGAAAAACTGTTTTTT.

The rearrangement uses TRBV6-1 and TRBJ2-7, with 10 bases lining up with TRBD1. Germline CDR1 MNHNS, CDR2 SASEGT. The junction had 5 bases not matched to a gene; V was cut back by 6 bases and J by 3 bases. There are 14 residues in the CDR3. The CDR3 sequence is CASRAGTGVYEQYF. CDR3 nucleotides: TGTGCCAGCAGGGCTGGGACAGGGGTCTACGAGCAGTACTTC.

A remark on this clone: Within the sample, other DNA sequences also encode this same CDR3. This chain connects TRBV28 to TRBJ1-2; D unclear. The CDR3 is 12 amino acids. CDR1 is MDHEN and CDR2 is SYDVKM in the germline V gene. V lost 2 bases, J lost 4 bases, and 5 bases lay in between. CDR3 in DNA: TGTGCCAGCAGTTTAGGCGGCTATGGCTACACCTTC. This sequence encodes CASSLGGYGYTF.

This chain connects TRBV5-4 to TRBJ2-3; D might be TRBD1 (7 bases). The CDR3 runs 15 residues. From germline, CDR1 is SGHNT and CDR2 YYREEE (reference sequence). V gave up 2 bases and J gave up 3 bases, with 13 bases separating them. Here the CDR3 DNA reads TGTGCCAGCAGCTTCGGGGCAGGGGGGACAGATACGCAGTATTTT. This translates into CASSFGAGGTDTQYF.

The V and J genes are TRBV5-6 and TRBJ1-6; D call uncertain. The germline gives CDR1 SGHDT, CDR2 YYEEEE. The CDR3 length is 13 residues. V was trimmed by 5 bases and J by 6 bases, leaving 9 bases between them. The CDR3 sequence is CASSQSGNSPLHF. CDR3 nucleotides: TGTGCCAGCAGTCAGTCGGGTAATTCACCCCTCCACTTT.

J is TRBJ2-3 and V is TRBV19; 8 nucleotides match TRBD2. V dropped 6 bases and J dropped 4; count of bases not matched to a gene: 12. The CDR3 has 16 residues. CDR1 LNHDA and CDR2 SQIVND come from the germline V gene (reference sequence). The CDR3 reads CASREFGGGYPDTQYF. CDR3 nucleotide sequence: TGTGCCAGTAGGGAGTTCGGCGGGGGGTACCCAGATACGCAGTATTTT.

The chain is built from TRBV5-4 and TRBJ2-1, with a weak D call TRBD2 (5 bases). Germline-derived CDR1 and CDR2 are SGHNT and YYREEE (reference sequence). The V gene lost 4 bases and the J gene lost 4 bases, with 12 bases spanning the gap. The CDR3 extends over 14 amino acids. The CDR3 loop is CASSIRTGYNEQFF. The CDR3 DNA reads TGTGCCAGCAGCATTCGGACTGGTTACAATGAGCAGTTCTTC.

The gene calls are TRBV13 and TRBJ1-4; D unclear. CDR3 length: 11 amino acids. The germline V and J ends were trimmed by 3 bases and 8 bases, with 4 bases remaining between them. CDR1 is PRHDT, CDR2 FYEKMQ, per germline (reference sequence). The CDR3 region is CASSFGEKLFF. Here the CDR3 DNA reads TGTGCCAGCAGCTTTGGCGAAAAACTGTTTTTT.

This chain connects TRBV7-9 to TRBJ2-7; 9 bases agree with TRBD1. This CDR3 comprises 16 residues. CDR1 and CDR2 (germline): SEHNR, FQNEAQ (reference sequence). V trimming: 1 base; J trimming: 5 bases; junction bases outside the gene matches: 9. The CDR3 bases are TGTGCCAGCAGCTTAGTTCTGGGACAGGGCAAGCACGAGCAGTACTTC. Residues: CASSLVLGQGKHEQYF. The complete variable domain, with remaining parts taken from reference TRBV7-9 and TRBJ2-7, reads DTGVSQNPRHKITKRGQNVTFRCDPISEHNRLYWYRQTLGQGPEFLTYFQNEAQLEKSRLLSDRFSAERPKGSFSTLEIQRTEQGDSAMYLCASSLVLGQGKHEQYFGPGTRLTVT.

V gene TRBV4-2 combines with J gene TRBJ2-3, with 9 nucleotides matching TRBD2. Germline CDR1 is LGHNA and CDR2 is YNFKEQ. With 4 bases clipped from V and 2 bases from J, the junction kept 10 bases outside the gene matches. This CDR3 has 17 residues. Written as DNA, the CDR3 is TGTGCCAGCAGCCCCAGGGCGGGCGGGGGGGCCACAGATACGCAGTATTTT. Translation gives CASSPRAGGGATDTQYF.

CDR3 residues: CASRSTGTGELFF. CDR3 coding DNA: TGTGCCAGCAGGTCAACAGGGACCGGGGAGCTGTTTTTT. This chain connects TRBV7-9 to TRBJ2-2, with a tentative D call TRBD1 (6 bases). Per germline, CDR1 SEHNR and CDR2 FQNEAQ (reference sequence). The CDR3 is 13 amino acids. Trimming took 6 bases from V and 5 from J, leaving 10 bases between them.

The chain carries TRBV6-5 and TRBJ2-1; TRBD1 matches at 9 bases. Germline CDR1 is MNHEY and CDR2 is SVGAGI. This CDR3 has 14 amino acids. J gave up 6 bases and V 5 bases, and 5 bases lay outside the gene matches. CDR3: CASSRPDRGNEQFF. In DNA form, the CDR3 reads TGTGCCAGCAGTCGCCCGGACAGGGGCAATGAGCAGTTCTTC.

This sequence joins TRBV5-8 and TRBJ1-1, with D possibly TRBD1 on 5 matching bases. The length of the CDR3 is 14 residues. Trimming took off 1 base at V and 7 bases at J, with 14 bases between the two ends. Looked up from germline, CDR1 is SGHTS and CDR2 is YDEGEE. DNA for the CDR3: TGTGCCAGCAGCTTGAGGTTCGGGGGAGGTGAAGCTTTCTTT. Its translation is CASSLRFGGGEAFF.

On this clone itself: The identical CDR3 is also encoded by other nucleotide sequences in the sample. The V gene is TRBV27, the J gene TRBJ2-1; D is unresolved. V lost 5 bases and J 4 bases, leaving 3 bases between the germline ends. The germline V gene encodes CDR1 MNHEY and CDR2 SMNVEV (reference sequence). The CDR3 has 11 residues. The CDR3 reads CASSTYNEQFF. The CDR3 region has the DNA TGTGCCAGCAGTACTTACAATGAGCAGTTCTTC.

The CDR3 region has the DNA TGCGCCAGCAGCTTGGCGGGGAACACTGAAGCTTTCTTT. Its protein is CASSLAGNTEAFF. This chain joins TRBV5-1 and TRBJ1-1; D unclear. Germline CDR1 and CDR2: SGHRS and YFSETQ. Trimming removed 0 bases at V and 1 base at J, with 4 bases between. The CDR3 is 13 residues long.

This clone is a singleton in its sample. The chain is built from TRBV19 and TRBJ2-2; 7 nucleotides match TRBD1. The trim removed 4 bases at V and 1 base at J, leaving 6 bases unmatched. This CDR3 is built from 16 residues. Germline V gives CDR1 LNHDA, CDR2 SQIVND (reference sequence). The chain's CDR3 is CASSKSRTGNTGELFF. The CDR3 nucleotides are TGTGCCAGTAGTAAATCCCGGACAGGGAACACCGGGGAGCTGTTTTTT.

This chain links TRBV7-2 with TRBJ2-7; 8 bases agree with TRBD1. The germline CDR1 and CDR2 sequences are SGHTA and FQGNSA. The V gene end was trimmed by 4 bases and the J gene end by 6 bases; junction bases not matched to a gene: 8. This CDR3 is 14 amino acids long. The CDR3 DNA is TGTGCCAGCAGCTACGGACAGGGCGGGTTCGAGCAGTACTTC. It is translated as CASSYGQGGFEQYF.

The chain carries TRBV25-1 and TRBJ1-4, with 7 nucleotides matching TRBD1. The CDR3 is 15 amino acids. The V segment lost 0 bases and the J segment 8 bases; nucleotides outside the gene matches: 6. Germline V lookup: CDR1 MGHDK, CDR2 SYGVNS. The CDR3 DNA reads TGTGCCAGCAGTGAATATTTGGCAGGGGGAGAAAAACTGTTTTTT. The encoded protein is CASSEYLAGGEKLFF.

The CDR3: CAISDSTKETQYF. The DNA of the CDR3 is TGTGCCATCAGTGACTCTACTAAAGAGACCCAGTACTTC. The V call is TRBV10-3, the J call TRBJ2-5; D gene unclear. V was shortened by 3 bases and J by 3 bases, with 8 bases between the two germline ends. The CDR3 loop spans 13 amino acids. The germline CDR1 and CDR2 sequences are ENHRY and SYGVKD.

The chain combines TRBV5-1 with TRBJ2-1, with a possible D match to TRBD2 (6 bases). Trimming took off 6 bases at V and 0 bases at J, with 13 bases between the two ends. Germline V gene lookup returns CDR1 SGHRS and CDR2 YFSETQ. The CDR3 spans 15 residues. The CDR3 DNA follows: TGCGCCAGCACCTCCCGGGGGAGCTCCTACAATGAGCAGTTCTTC. Protein: CASTSRGSSYNEQFF.